The 4 T cell receptor beta chains below all came from one sample that was sequenced in a study of blood T cell repertoires in COVID-19. The protocol was immunoSEQ multiplex PCR, while the TCRdb copy is restricted to in-frame clones and leaves out a portion. The table has approximately 250,000 clones, 75% to 90% seen once. Sequencing was done on a sample of PBMCs or T cells enriched from blood (not recorded which). The receptors here all came from a woman aged 40-49 years who had been exposed to COVID-19.

The V and J genes are TRBV29-1 and TRBJ1-1, with D maybe TRBD1 (5 bases). Germline V gene data show CDR1 as SQVTM and CDR2 as ANQGSEA. CDR3 length equals 15 residues. Trimming shortened V by 7 bases and J by 5 bases, and 23 bases separated the two germline ends. CDR3 coding DNA: TGCAGCGGAACCGGCAGGGACTCGGGAGAAACTGAAGCTTTCTTT. It specifies CSGTGRDSGETEAFF.

The chain uses TRBV2 and TRBJ2-5; TRBD2 matches at 9 bases. Germline CDR1 reads SNHLY; CDR2 reads FYNNEI. After removal of 8 bases from V and 5 bases from J, the junction contained 9 bases not matched to a gene. The CDR3 totals 14 residues. CDR3 DNA sequence: TGTGCCAGCCTATATAGCGGGAGTTCTGAGACCCAGTACTTC. Its protein is CASLYSGSSETQYF. The entire variable domain, with the rest obtained from reference TRBV2 and TRBJ2-5, is as follows: EPEVTQTPSHQVTQMGQEVILRCVPISNHLYFYWYRQILGQKVEFLVSFYNNEISEKSEIFDDQFSVERPDGSNFTLKIRSTKLEDSAMYFCASLYSGSSETQYFGPGTRLLVL.

The chain links TRBV7-2 to TRBJ1-4; no reliable D call. Per the germline V gene, CDR1 is SGHTA and CDR2 is FQGNSA. The CDR3 spans 15 residues. The V and J ends lost 5 bases and 5 bases respectively, with 15 bases between them. The CDR3 loop is CASSLGPLVNEKLFF. The CDR3 DNA reads TGTGCCAGCAGCCTAGGGCCTCTTGTAAATGAAAAACTGTTTTTT.

There are a few counts of this clone. The chain is built from TRBV24-1 and TRBJ2-2, with 7 bases fitting TRBD2. The germline CDR1 and CDR2 sequences are KGHDR and SFDVKD. V dropped 2 bases and J dropped 4; count of bases not matched to a gene: 3. CDR3 size: 15 residues. CDR3 in DNA: TGTGCCACCAGTGATTGGCCGGGGGGCACCGGGGAGCTGTTTTTT. Translating it yields CATSDWPGGTGELFF.